The 19 T cell receptor beta chains reported below all come from one sample, sequenced in a study of T cell responses to AZD1222 COVID-19 vaccine. Profiling relied on immunoSEQ multiplex PCR, and the TCRdb table lists in-frame clones only, not all of them. The sample lists under 100,000 clones; roughly nine tenths were seen once. The specimen comprised peripheral blood, sampled on day 0 of AZD1222 vaccination. All receptors come from an adult in good health.

The chain employs TRBV6-5 and TRBJ1-5; D remains unclear. Germline V gives CDR1 MNHEY, CDR2 SVGAGI. CDR3 size: 13 residues. V was cut by 6 bases and J by 7 bases, with 13 bases left in between. CDR3 nucleotides: TGTGCCAGCAGGCGGGGAAACGGCCAGCCCCAGCATTTT. The encoded protein is CASRRGNGQPQHF.

This chain links TRBV18 with TRBJ1-6; D possibly corresponds to TRBD1 (6 bases). CDR3 length: 15 amino acids. The germline V gene has CDR1 KGHSH and CDR2 LQKENI. V lost 6 bases, J lost 8 bases, and 17 bases lay in between. CDR3 bases: TGTGCCAGCTCTACAGGGTATGGGGCCGATTCACCCCTCCACTTT. This codes for CASSTGYGADSPLHF. Variable domain in full (rest from reference TRBV18 and TRBJ1-6): NAGVMQNPRHLVRRRGQEARLRCSPMKGHSHVYWYRQLPEEGLKFMVYLQKENIIDESGMPKERFSAEFPKEGPSILRIQQVVRGDSAAYFCASSTGYGADSPLHFGNGTRLTVT.

The chain recombines TRBV19 with TRBJ1-5; D unresolved. CDR3 size: 14 residues. Looked up from germline, CDR1 is LNHDA and CDR2 is SQIVND (reference sequence). The V end was cut by 4 bases, the J end by 0 bases, with 7 bases between. For the CDR3, the DNA is TGTGCCAGTAGTAGAGAGAATAGCAATCAGCCCCAGCATTTT. Translating gives CASSRENSNQPQHF.

The chain is built from TRBV5-1 and TRBJ1-3; tentative D call: TRBD1 (6 bases). The V gene lost 1 base and the J gene lost 1 base, with 12 bases spanning the gap. CDR1 SGHRS and CDR2 YFSETQ come from the germline V gene. The CDR3 contains 16 residues. Written as DNA, the CDR3 is TGCGCCAGCAGCTTGAACCCCACAGGGTCTGGAAACACCATATATTTT. It encodes CASSLNPTGSGNTIYF.

The chain employs TRBV9 and TRBJ2-3, with 12 bases that match TRBD2. CDR1 and CDR2 (germline): SGDLS, YYNGEE. J lost 2 bases, V lost 3 bases, and 10 bases had no gene match. The CDR3 has 18 residues. In DNA, the CDR3 is TGTGCCAGCAGCGAGACCCCTCTAGCGGGGGGGTCCACAGATACGCAGTATTTT. This translates into CASSETPLAGGSTDTQYF.

The V and J genes are TRBV7-2 and TRBJ2-7; D might be TRBD2 (6 bases). The germline gives CDR1 SGHTA, CDR2 FQGNSA. With 1 base removed from V and 6 bases from J, the gap between germline ends came to 7 bases. The CDR3 runs to 12 residues. CDR3 in DNA: TGTGCCAGCAGCTTAGACGGGGGCGAGCAGTACTTC. This sequence encodes CASSLDGGEQYF.

CDR3 sequence: CASSTSGGSDTQYF. DNA for the CDR3: TGTGCCAGCTCAACTAGCGGGGGCTCAGATACGCAGTATTTT. The chain carries TRBV18 and TRBJ2-3; 11 nucleotides match TRBD2. The CDR3 runs 14 residues. CDR1 and CDR2 from the germline V gene are KGHSH and LQKENI. V gave up 5 bases and J gave up 4 bases; unmatched junction bases: 2.

V is TRBV10-3 and J is TRBJ1-1; D is unresolved. The V gene lost 6 bases and the J gene lost 8 bases, with 1 base spanning the gap. The length of the CDR3 is 8 residues. CDR1 ENHRY and CDR2 SYGVKD come from the germline V gene. The CDR3 spells CAIREAFF. CDR3 sequence (DNA): TGTGCCATCAGAGAAGCTTTCTTT.

The chain is built from TRBV6-5 and TRBJ2-1; the D gene could be TRBD1 or TRBD2 (5 bases each). Germline loops: CDR1 MNHEY, CDR2 SVGAGI. The CDR3 totals 14 residues. V was pared by 6 bases and J by 0 bases, with 9 bases between. Here the CDR3 reads CASRGETSYNEQFF. For the CDR3, the DNA is TGTGCCAGCAGGGGGGAGACCTCCTACAATGAGCAGTTCTTC.

The gene calls are TRBV2 and TRBJ2-2; 7 bases align to TRBD1. The CDR3 is made up of 15 amino acids. The ends lost 5 bases at V and 4 bases at J; junction bases unmatched: 7. Germline V gene lookup returns CDR1 SNHLY and CDR2 FYNNEI. CDR3 amino acids: CASSRQGKSTGELFF. The CDR3 DNA reads TGTGCCAGCAGTCGACAGGGAAAGTCCACCGGGGAGCTGTTTTTT.

The CDR3 region is CASSTSRGLMNTEAFF. CDR3 nucleotide sequence: TGTGCCAGTAGTACATCCAGAGGCCTCATGAACACTGAAGCTTTCTTT. The genes are TRBV19 and TRBJ1-1; D is undetermined. V was cut by 4 bases and J by 0 bases, with 15 bases left in between. The CDR3 has 16 amino acids. The germline gives CDR1 LNHDA, CDR2 SQIVND (reference sequence). Based on the CDR3 plus reference TRBV19 and TRBJ1-1, the full variable domain is DGGITQSPKYLFRKEGQNVTLSCEQNLNHDAMYWYRQDPGQGLRLIYYSQIVNDFQKGDIAEGYSVSREKKESFPLTVTSAQKNPTAFYLCASSTSRGLMNTEAFFGQGTRLTVV.

In nucleotides, the CDR3 is TGCGCCAGCAGCTTGAGGACGGGGTACGAGCAGTACTTC. Protein product: CASSLRTGYEQYF. V usage is TRBV4-3 and J usage is TRBJ2-7; D is possibly TRBD2 (5 bases). Trimming removed 5 bases from V and 4 bases from J, with 12 bases in between. Germline loops: CDR1 LGHNA, CDR2 YSLEER. The CDR3 has 13 amino acids.

The rearrangement joins TRBV4-2 to TRBJ2-5; 8 bases match TRBD2. Per the germline V gene, CDR1 is LGHNA and CDR2 is YNFKEQ. The CDR3 runs 16 residues. V gave up 0 bases and J gave up 5 bases; unmatched junction bases: 8. CDR3 nucleotides: TGTGCCAGCAGCCAAGAGCCGAGGGCTAGCGGGGAGACCCAGTACTTC. As protein: CASSQEPRASGETQYF.

The chain is built from TRBV6-5 and TRBJ1-3; D is uncertain. In germline, CDR1 is MNHEY, CDR2 SVGAGI. V was pared by 5 bases and J by 0 bases, with 8 bases between. The CDR3 is 14 amino acids. CDR3 coding DNA: TGTGCCAGCAGTCTCGACGTCTCTGGAAACACCATATATTTT. Protein product: CASSLDVSGNTIYF.

The chain joins TRBV2 to TRBJ1-5; tentatively, D is TRBD1 (6 bases). V was pared by 0 bases and J by 0 bases, with 18 bases between. Germline CDR1 reads SNHLY; CDR2 reads FYNNEI. This CDR3 comprises 19 residues. The CDR3 here is CASSEAPTGIRLSNQPQHF. Written as DNA, the CDR3 is TGTGCCAGCAGTGAAGCACCCACAGGGATCCGACTTAGCAATCAGCCCCAGCATTTT.

V and J are TRBV28 and TRBJ2-6, with D unclear. The CDR3 totals 15 residues. V was clipped by 3 bases and J by 0 bases, with 6 bases between them. Looked up from germline, CDR1 is MDHEN and CDR2 is SYDVKM. This CDR3 is CASSFRTSGANVLTF. CDR3 bases: TGTGCCAGCAGTTTTCGTACCTCTGGGGCCAACGTCCTGACTTTC.

The chain combines TRBV10-3 with TRBJ1-2, with D tentatively TRBD1 (6 bases). V lost 2 bases and J 4 bases, leaving 20 bases between the germline ends. The germline CDR1 and CDR2 sequences are ENHRY and SYGVKD. This CDR3 is 17 amino acids long. In nucleotides, the CDR3 is TGTGCCATCAGTGAGGACAGGCGTCTAAGGACGGTCTATGGCTACACCTTC. Protein product: CAISEDRRLRTVYGYTF.

The chain employs TRBV9 and TRBJ1-1; 7 bases map to TRBD1. Germline values: CDR1 SGDLS, CDR2 YYNGEE. The trim removed 2 bases at V and 7 bases at J, leaving 5 bases unmatched. This CDR3 contains 13 residues. In nucleotides, the CDR3 is TGTGCCAGCAGCGTTACCCAGGGGGGTGAAGCTTTCTTT. It encodes CASSVTQGGEAFF.

The J gene is TRBJ2-1, the V gene TRBV19; D tentatively fits TRBD1 or TRBD2 (6 bases each). The germline V and J ends were trimmed by 11 bases and 7 bases, with 15 bases remaining between them. The CDR3 covers 12 residues. Germline V gene lookup returns CDR1 LNHDA and CDR2 SQIVND (reference sequence). The CDR3 nucleotides are TGTGCCTGCTCTGGGGGGCAGAATGAGCAGTTCTTC. Translation: CACSGGQNEQFF. Combining the CDR3 with reference TRBV19 and TRBJ2-1 gives the whole variable domain DGGITQSPKYLFRKEGQNVTLSCEQNLNHDAMYWYRQDPGQGLRLIYYSQIVNDFQKGDIAEGYSVSREKKESFPLTVTSAQKNPTAFYLCACSGGQNEQFFGPGTRLTVL.